Following are 21 T cell receptor beta chains from one sample sequenced in a study of T-cell memory formation after mild COVID-19. From the 5' RACE reads, TCRdb called clonotypes with MiXCR, one entry per CDR3 protein. Found here are some 490,000 distinct CDR3 sequences, roughly 18% of them singletons; the top ten hold 12%. What was sequenced was PBMCs or a T cell subset sorted from them (not recorded which). The receptors come from an adult woman who had mild COVID-19 (a few samples of this study predate the infection). Cell type and time point are not known.

The rearrangement joins TRBV9 to TRBJ2-3; D is possibly TRBD1 or TRBD2 (5 bases each). Looked up from germline, CDR1 is SGDLS and CDR2 is YYNGEE. The CDR3 loop spans 15 amino acids. Trimming stripped 1 base from V and 7 bases from J, with 16 bases between. This CDR3 is CASSVYRDPTYTQYF. As DNA, the CDR3 is TGTGCCAGCAGCGTATACCGGGACCCAACATATACGCAGTATTTT.

This clonotype turned up a few times. The V and J genes are TRBV7-9 and TRBJ1-1; no clear D. CDR3 size: 14 residues. Trimming cost V 1 base and J 11 bases, with 17 bases left between them. CDR1 is SEHNR and CDR2 is FQNEAQ in the germline V gene (reference sequence). The CDR3 DNA sequence: TGTGCCAGCAGCTTAGACAGCCCAACCGCTGGGGCTTTCTTT. The encoded protein is CASSLDSPTAGAFF.

The chain uses TRBV12-3 or TRBV12-4 and TRBJ2-2; D is uncertain. The CDR3 sequence is 15 residues long. The V end was cut by 3 bases, the J end by 8 bases, with 16 bases between. Written as DNA, the CDR3 is TGTGCCAGCAGTTTTGTCACACTCACTTCGGGGGAGCTGTTTTTT. Its translation is CASSFVTLTSGELFF.

This clonotype has just a few counts. The chain joins TRBV5-1 to TRBJ1-2; no reliable D call. Per germline, CDR1 SGHRS and CDR2 YFSETQ. The CDR3 consists of 14 residues. Trimming removed 0 bases at V and 4 bases at J, with 10 bases between. The CDR3 bases are TGCGCCAGCAGCTTGGTTACGGGGATCTATGGCTACACCTTC. Translating gives CASSLVTGIYGYTF. Supplemented by reference TRBV5-1 and TRBJ1-2, the full variable domain reads KAGVTQTPRYLIKTRGQQVTLSCSPISGHRSVSWYQQTPGQGLQFLFEYFSETQRNKGNFPGRFSGRQFSNSRSEMNVSTLELGDSALYLCASSLVTGIYGYTFGSGTRLTVV.

This chain joins TRBV30 and TRBJ1-4; tentatively, D is TRBD1 (5 bases). The CDR3 is 13 residues long. The germline V gene encodes CDR1 GTSNPN and CDR2 SVGIG (reference sequence). Between the trimmed V and J ends, which lost 7 bases and 0 bases, there was a span of 9 bases. CDR3 protein: CALLTATNEKLFF. CDR3 DNA: TGTGCCTTACTGACAGCAACTAATGAAAAACTGTTTTTT.

This clonotype was recorded once. V is TRBV7-9 and J is TRBJ2-1, with 10 bases that match TRBD1. Trimming cost V 0 bases and J 6 bases; bases outside gene matches: 8. CDR3 length: 17 residues. The germline CDR1 and CDR2 sequences are SEHNR and FQNEAQ (reference sequence). The CDR3: CASSLARGTGVSNEQFF. CDR3 nucleotide sequence: TGTGCCAGCAGCTTAGCGCGAGGGACAGGGGTTAGCAATGAGCAGTTCTTC. Using reference TRBV7-9 and TRBJ2-1 for the parts outside the CDR3, the full variable domain is DTGVSQNPRHKITKRGQNVTFRCDPISEHNRLYWYRQTLGQGPEFLTYFQNEAQLEKSRLLSDRFSAERPKGSFSTLEIQRTEQGDSAMYLCASSLARGTGVSNEQFFGPGTRLTVL.

There are many counts of this clonotype. The CDR3 DNA is TGTGCCAGCAGGGGACAGGGGACCTACGAGCAGTACTTC. Its protein product is CASRGQGTYEQYF. J is TRBJ2-7 and V is TRBV3-1; TRBD1 agrees at 10 bases. Germline values: CDR1 LGHDT, CDR2 YNNKEL (reference sequence). This CDR3 has 13 amino acids. Unmatched junction bases numbered 1, after V lost 6 bases and J lost 2 bases.

V gene TRBV12-3 or TRBV12-4 combines with J gene TRBJ2-5; maybe TRBD1 (8 bases). The V end was cut by 6 bases, the J end by 7 bases, with 21 bases between. This CDR3 region has 15 residues. The CDR3 DNA reads as TGTGCCAGCAGCCAAACAGGGGGTGGCGGGGGGACCCAGTACTTC. It yields the protein CASSQTGGGGGTQYF.

This clonotype turned up a few times. The V gene is TRBV2, the J gene TRBJ2-7; perhaps TRBD1 as D (6 bases). V lost 7 bases, J lost 0 bases, and 19 bases lay in between. CDR3 length: 16 residues. Germline V lookup: CDR1 SNHLY, CDR2 FYNNEI. In DNA, the CDR3 is TGTGCCAGCAAGGGCAGGGGCCGCCCTAACTCCTACGAGCAGTACTTC. Protein sequence: CASKGRGRPNSYEQYF.

This chain uses TRBV7-8 with TRBJ2-7; 13 positions match TRBD2. The CDR3 covers 15 residues. Germline lookup yields CDR1 SGHVS and CDR2 FQNEAQ. Germline trimming cut 5 bases from V and 4 bases from J; bases unmatched to any gene: 5. CDR3 DNA: TGTGCCAGCAGCATTGGACTAGCGGGGGTGTACGAGCAGTACTTC. Its protein is CASSIGLAGVYEQYF.

The chain is built from TRBV3-1 and TRBJ2-5; D is perhaps TRBD2 (5 bases). Germline lookup yields CDR1 LGHDT and CDR2 YNNKEL (reference sequence). The CDR3 loop spans 15 amino acids. The V and J ends lost 4 bases and 4 bases respectively, with 16 bases between them. The DNA for the CDR3 is TGTGCCAGCAGCCCCCGAGTGAAGCGGAGAGAGACCCAGTACTTC. Translated, it gives CASSPRVKRRETQYF.

The CDR3 DNA reads as TGTGCCTGGAGGGTGGATACGTCAACCTACAATGAGCAGTTCTTC. It encodes CAWRVDTSTYNEQFF. This chain uses TRBV30 with TRBJ2-1; D not certain. CDR3 length: 15 residues. Trimming removed 3 bases at V and 2 bases at J, with 14 bases between. Germline V gene sequence: CDR1 GTSNPN, CDR2 SVGIG (reference sequence).

The V gene is TRBV9, the J gene TRBJ2-7; either TRBD1 or TRBD2 may fit D (5 bases each). Germline V gives CDR1 SGDLS, CDR2 YYNGEE. The CDR3 loop spans 16 amino acids. V shed 3 bases and J shed 0 bases, with 16 bases lying between them. The CDR3 sequence is CASSDSRDGRSYEQYF. The DNA of the CDR3 is TGTGCCAGCAGCGACTCCAGGGACGGACGCTCCTACGAGCAGTACTTC. Variable domain in full (rest from reference TRBV9 and TRBJ2-7): DSGVTQTPKHLITATGQRVTLRCSPRSGDLSVYWYQQSLDQGLQFLIQYYNGEERAKGNILERFSAQQFPDLHSELNLSSLELGDSALYFCASSDSRDGRSYEQYFGPGTRLTVT.

This chain uses TRBV4-2 with TRBJ2-1, with D perhaps TRBD1 (7 bases). Trimming cost V 0 bases and J 4 bases, with 16 bases left between them. Germline V CDR1 and CDR2: LGHNA, YNFKEQ. The CDR3 covers 17 residues. The CDR3 is CASSQEVGQGGYNEQFF. The CDR3 DNA is TGTGCCAGCAGCCAAGAAGTTGGTCAGGGGGGATACAATGAGCAGTTCTTC.

This clonotype was counted at least ten times. The V and J genes are TRBV18 and TRBJ2-7; 9 bases map to TRBD2. CDR1 KGHSH and CDR2 LQKENI come from the germline V gene. V dropped 3 bases and J dropped 2; count of bases not matched to a gene: 2. The CDR3 extends over 14 amino acids. The CDR3 reads CASSPTSGPYEQYF. In nucleotides, the CDR3 is TGTGCCAGCTCACCGACTAGCGGCCCCTACGAGCAGTACTTC.

This chain uses TRBV7-9 with TRBJ2-3; D is ambiguous. Germline CDR1 SEHNR, CDR2 FQNEAQ (reference sequence). The CDR3 is 17 residues long. Trimming removed 1 base from V and 2 bases from J, with 16 bases in between. CDR3 bases: TGTGCCAGCAGCTTAGACATAAACTTATTAATCACAGATACGCAGTATTTT. Its protein is CASSLDINLLITDTQYF.

This clonotype was counted a few times. The chain recombines TRBV5-1 with TRBJ1-1; 7 bases map to TRBD1. After removal of 4 bases from V and 4 bases from J, the junction contained 16 bases not matched to a gene. Germline V gene sequence: CDR1 SGHRS, CDR2 YFSETQ. CDR3 length equals 17 residues. For the CDR3, the DNA is TGCGCCAGCAGCCCAAAGACAGGGTTGTTGTTTGGCACTGAAGCTTTCTTT. Its translation: CASSPKTGLLFGTEAFF.

Only a few counts were recorded for this clonotype. The chain is built from TRBV19 and TRBJ2-7; D uncertain. There are 14 residues in the CDR3. CDR1 and CDR2 from the germline V gene are LNHDA and SQIVND (reference sequence). Trimming removed 5 bases from V and 7 bases from J, with 18 bases in between. CDR3 DNA sequence: TGTGCCAGTAGTTCGGCGGCCCCTACCAGGGAGCAGTACTTC. It specifies CASSSAAPTREQYF. Filled out from reference TRBV19 and TRBJ2-7, the complete variable domain reads DGGITQSPKYLFRKEGQNVTLSCEQNLNHDAMYWYRQDPGQGLRLIYYSQIVNDFQKGDIAEGYSVSREKKESFPLTVTSAQKNPTAFYLCASSSAAPTREQYFGPGTRLTVT.

This clonotype was counted only a few times. The rearrangement uses TRBV7-9 and TRBJ2-1; no definite D call. Looked up from germline, CDR1 is SEHNR and CDR2 is FQNEAQ (reference sequence). V dropped 3 bases and J dropped 5 bases, with 8 bases sitting between them. The CDR3 has 13 residues. As DNA, the CDR3 is TGTGCCAGCAGCTTCCCGATGGACAATGAGCAGTTCTTC. It codes for CASSFPMDNEQFF.

This chain's CDR3 is CASTPRTSGIPEQYF. The CDR3 bases are TGTGCCAGCACCCCCCGGACTAGCGGGATCCCCGAGCAGTACTTC. The V call is TRBV6-6, the J call TRBJ2-7, with 12 bases that match TRBD2. The length of the CDR3 is 15 residues. The J segment lost 6 bases and the V segment lost 7 bases, leaving 10 bases of the junction unmatched. The germline gives CDR1 MNHNY, CDR2 SVGAGI (reference sequence).

This clonotype has more than one count but fewer than ten. The chain uses TRBV12-3 or TRBV12-4 and TRBJ2-2; D unclear. V was trimmed by 3 bases and J by 4 bases, leaving 18 bases between them. This CDR3 is 17 amino acids long. The CDR3 reads CASSFSVGLVSTGELFF. As DNA, the CDR3 is TGTGCCAGCAGTTTCAGCGTTGGTCTGGTTAGCACCGGGGAGCTGTTTTTT.